Presented here are 25 T cell receptor beta chains from one specimen sequenced in a study of blood T cells in healthy people across ages. PCR was performed a second time for about 6 to 12 cycles using a sample-barcoded 5' primer and a J-beta primer mix. TCRdb re-called the 5' RACE reads with MiXCR, one entry per CDR3 protein. The sample consists of about 1,600,000 distinct CDR3 sequences, 42% of them appearing once. Sequencing was done on a sample of blood. Receptors were obtained from a woman aged 18-29 years in good health.

The chain has TRBV4-1 and TRBJ2-1, with D possibly being TRBD2 (6 bases). V lost 4 bases, J lost 5 bases, and 12 bases lay in between. The V gene's germline CDR1 is MGHRA and CDR2 YSYEKL. The CDR3 covers 14 residues. The CDR3 spells CASSLGASDNEQFF. The CDR3 DNA sequence: TGCGCCAGCAGCCTCGGGGCTAGCGACAATGAGCAGTTCTTC.

There are a few counts of this clonotype. The rearrangement links TRBV5-1 to TRBJ2-3, with TRBD2 as a possible D gene (6 bases). Germline values: CDR1 SGHRS, CDR2 YFSETQ. With 0 bases removed from V and 1 base from J, the gap between germline ends came to 9 bases. The CDR3 sequence is 15 residues long. CDR3: CASSLASSGTDTQYF. Here the CDR3 DNA reads TGCGCCAGCAGCTTGGCCTCTAGCGGCACAGATACGCAGTATTTT.

This clonotype was counted a few times. The CDR3 sequence: CASSLPSSSDTQYF. DNA for the CDR3: TGTGCCAGCAGCCTCCCAAGCTCATCAGATACGCAGTATTTT. The genes are TRBV3-1 and TRBJ2-3; D is unresolved. The germline V gene encodes CDR1 LGHDT and CDR2 YNNKEL (reference sequence). The CDR3 covers 14 residues. Trimming pared 4 bases from V and 4 bases from J, leaving 12 bases between.

This chain links TRBV5-5 with TRBJ2-1; 11 bases agree with TRBD2. Trimming removed 1 base from V and 5 bases from J; junction bases left unmatched: 2. This CDR3 has 15 amino acids. Germline CDR1 reads SGHKS; CDR2 reads YYEKEE (reference sequence). For the CDR3, the DNA is TGTGCCAGCAGCTTGTCGGGACTAGCGGACAATGAGCAGTTCTTC. Its protein is CASSLSGLADNEQFF.

This clonotype was picked up a small number of times. The chain couples TRBV7-9 to TRBJ2-7; 9 positions agree with TRBD1. J lost 3 bases, V lost 5 bases, and 8 bases had no gene match. This CDR3 is built from 15 residues. Germline CDR1 is SEHNR and CDR2 is FQNEAQ (reference sequence). This chain's CDR3 is CASSPRQGELYEQYF. The DNA of the CDR3 is TGTGCCAGCAGCCCCCGACAGGGGGAACTCTACGAGCAGTACTTC.

This clonotype was detected only a few times. The rearrangement joins TRBV20-1 to TRBJ2-7; 11 bases are a match to TRBD2. This CDR3 contains 15 residues. V lost 3 bases to trimming and J lost 7 bases; unmatched junction nucleotides: 11. Germline-derived CDR1 and CDR2 are DFQATT and SNEGSKA (reference sequence). The CDR3 sequence: CSASELAGDPREQYF. The CDR3 coding sequence is TGCAGTGCTAGTGAACTAGCGGGGGACCCTAGGGAGCAGTACTTC.

This clonotype occurred a few times. This sequence joins TRBV11-2 and TRBJ2-7, with D unresolved. Germline values: CDR1 SGHAT, CDR2 FQNNGV. CDR3 length: 12 residues. V lost 5 bases and J lost 3, with 8 bases in between. CDR3 sequence (DNA): TGTGCCAGCAGCCAACCTAACTACGAGCAGTACTTC. Translating it yields CASSQPNYEQYF.

The V and J genes are TRBV2 and TRBJ2-7; D perhaps matches TRBD2 (5 bases). This CDR3 comprises 13 residues. V was clipped by 3 bases and J by 7 bases, with 13 bases between them. Germline CDR1 SNHLY, CDR2 FYNNEI. CDR3 protein: CASSEAGYNEQYF. CDR3 nucleotides: TGTGCCAGCAGTGAGGCGGGTTATAATGAGCAGTACTTC.

V is TRBV10-3 and J is TRBJ1-1; no clear D. CDR3 length equals 15 residues. Germline loops: CDR1 ENHRY, CDR2 SYGVKD. V lost 6 bases and J lost 3, with 17 bases in between. In nucleotides, the CDR3 is TGTGCCATCAGCCTGGGGAGGGTTGGGGACACTGAAGCTTTCTTT. Translated: CAISLGRVGDTEAFF.

The chain has TRBV7-2 and TRBJ2-1; TRBD2 matches 12 bases. The CDR3 contains 14 residues. Unmatched junction bases numbered 6, after V lost 9 bases and J lost 6 bases. Looked up from germline, CDR1 is SGHTA and CDR2 is FQGNSA. The DNA of the CDR3 is TGTGCCAGTAAAGGACTAGCGGGACCCAATGAGCAGTTCTTC. This translates into CASKGLAGPNEQFF.

This chain links TRBV6-1 with TRBJ2-7; TRBD2 is a possible D gene (6 bases). Between the trimmed V and J ends, which lost 2 bases and 9 bases, there was a span of 14 bases. CDR3 size: 13 residues. Germline V CDR1 and CDR2: MNHNS, SASEGT. CDR3 in DNA: TGTGCCAGCAGTGAACCGGGAGTCCACGGGCAGTACTTC. Encoded protein: CASSEPGVHGQYF.

This clonotype was observed a handful of times. The CDR3 sequence is CATNVWGLVETQYF. The CDR3 bases are TGTGCCACCAACGTCTGGGGGCTCGTTGAGACCCAGTACTTC. The chain is built from TRBV28 and TRBJ2-7; tentative D call: TRBD1 (6 bases). Gene TRBJ2-5 matches the end of the DNA better, so the J call may be wrong. The V gene's germline CDR1 is MDHEN and CDR2 SYDVKM. The CDR3 has 14 amino acids.

The genes are TRBV6-1 and TRBJ2-4; D tentatively reads TRBD1 or TRBD2 (5 bases each). The CDR3 consists of 18 residues. The V end lost 1 base, the J end lost 4 bases, and 20 bases lay between the germline ends. Germline assignment: CDR1 MNHNS and CDR2 SASEGT. The CDR3 protein is CASSEGGYRSLVKNIQYF. CDR3 DNA sequence: TGTGCCAGCAGTGAAGGAGGGTACAGGTCTTTAGTGAAAAACATTCAGTACTTC.

The V and J genes are TRBV6-1 and TRBJ1-5; D not certain. This CDR3 comprises 16 residues. V dropped 0 bases and J dropped 2 bases, with 11 bases sitting between them. Germline CDR1 and CDR2: MNHNS and SASEGT. The CDR3 DNA sequence: TGTGCCAGCAGTGAAGCCCCGGGATATGGCAATCAGCCCCAGCATTTT. It translates to CASSEAPGYGNQPQHF.

The J gene is TRBJ2-6, the V gene TRBV9; D uncertain. V shed 0 bases and J shed 3 bases, with 10 bases lying between them. Germline V lookup: CDR1 SGDLS, CDR2 YYNGEE. This CDR3 has 16 residues. CDR3 loop: CASSVVSSGGANVLTF. The CDR3 DNA follows: TGTGCCAGCAGCGTAGTCTCGTCAGGTGGGGCCAACGTCCTGACTTTC.

This chain uses TRBV28 with TRBJ2-7, with D unclear. This CDR3 contains 14 residues. Germline lookup yields CDR1 MDHEN and CDR2 SYDVKM. V was trimmed by 7 bases and J by 3 bases, leaving 16 bases between them. CDR3 bases: TGTGCCAGCACCCTGGGTACTGGCGGCTACGAGCAGTACTTC. Amino acids: CASTLGTGGYEQYF. The whole variable domain, remainder taken from reference TRBV28 and TRBJ2-7, is DVKVTQSSRYLVKRTGEKVFLECVQDMDHENMFWYRQDPGLGLRLIYFSYDVKMKEKGDIPEGYSVSREKKERFSLILESASTNQTSMYLCASTLGTGGYEQYFGPGTRLTVT.

The gene calls are TRBV12-3 or TRBV12-4 and TRBJ2-7; 8 bases line up with TRBD2. V lost 6 bases to trimming and J lost 0 bases; unmatched junction nucleotides: 10. This CDR3 region has 16 residues. This CDR3 is CASSWWTSHNSYEQYF. The CDR3 bases are TGTGCCAGCAGCTGGTGGACTAGCCATAACTCCTACGAGCAGTACTTC.

The chain combines TRBV21-1 with TRBJ2-6; no check of the table's D call, TRBD2, against the DNA was made. TRBV21-1 is annotated as a pseudogene. There are 19 residues in the CDR3. CDR3 protein: CASSPRLAGNLLGANVLTF. The CDR3 DNA sequence: TGTGCCAGCAGCCCCCGACTAGCGGGTAATCTGCTTGGGGCCAACGTCCTGACTTTC.

A few counts support this clonotype. The rearrangement links TRBV10-3 to TRBJ2-7; 11 bases agree with TRBD2. The germline CDR1 and CDR2 sequences are ENHRY and SYGVKD. With 6 bases clipped from V and 2 bases from J, the junction kept 6 bases outside the gene matches. This CDR3 comprises 15 residues. CDR3 DNA: TGTGCCATCAGCTCCGGGACTAGCGGCCCCTACGAGCAGTACTTC. Translated: CAISSGTSGPYEQYF.

The chain joins TRBV6-5 to TRBJ1-1; D call uncertain. CDR1 and CDR2 from the germline V gene are MNHEY and SVGAGI. The CDR3 runs to 15 residues. Trimming left V 2 bases short and J 5 bases short, with 15 bases between. CDR3 loop: CASSYPPGSYTEAFF. In DNA form, the CDR3 reads TGTGCCAGCAGTTACCCGCCCGGGTCCTATACTGAAGCTTTCTTT.

The chain employs TRBV12-3 or TRBV12-4 and TRBJ1-1; tentative D call: TRBD1 (5 bases). The V end was cut by 2 bases, the J end by 7 bases, with 17 bases between. This CDR3 region has 15 residues. CDR3 sequence: CASSLWSQGLGEAFF. CDR3 DNA: TGTGCCAGCAGTTTATGGAGCCAGGGACTTGGTGAAGCTTTCTTT.

The chain carries TRBV9 and TRBJ2-3; 8 positions agree with TRBD2. Germline V gene lookup returns CDR1 SGDLS and CDR2 YYNGEE. CDR3 length: 14 amino acids. Trimming removed 3 bases from V and 5 bases from J; junction bases left unmatched: 5. This CDR3 reads CASSAGRAGDTQYF. The CDR3 DNA is TGTGCCAGCAGCGCCGGGAGGGCCGGAGATACGCAGTATTTT.

V gene TRBV7-2 combines with J gene TRBJ2-3; TRBD2 agrees at 9 bases. Germline CDR1 reads SGHTA; CDR2 reads FQGNSA. CDR3 length: 17 residues. Trimming took 5 bases from V and 3 from J; bases not matched to a gene: 12. This CDR3 is CASSPRWREGWTDTQYF. CDR3 DNA sequence: TGTGCCAGCAGCCCAAGGTGGCGGGAGGGCTGGACAGATACGCAGTATTTT.

This chain uses TRBV15 with TRBJ1-2; 7 positions agree with TRBD1. Germline loops: CDR1 LNHNV, CDR2 YYDKDF (reference sequence). V dropped 1 base and J dropped 4; count of bases not matched to a gene: 3. The CDR3 is 14 residues long. CDR3 bases: TGTGCCACCAGCAGAGGGGACAGTCTCTATGGCTACACCTTC. Its translation is CATSRGDSLYGYTF.

This chain uses TRBV28 with TRBJ2-5, with D perhaps assigned TRBD1 or TRBD2 (7 bases each). With 5 bases removed from V and 3 bases from J, the gap between germline ends came to 13 bases. The CDR3 extends over 14 amino acids. The germline V gene encodes CDR1 MDHEN and CDR2 SYDVKM. DNA for the CDR3: TGTGCCAGCAGTACGCAGGGGGGGAAAGAGACCCAGTACTTC. The encoded protein is CASSTQGGKETQYF.